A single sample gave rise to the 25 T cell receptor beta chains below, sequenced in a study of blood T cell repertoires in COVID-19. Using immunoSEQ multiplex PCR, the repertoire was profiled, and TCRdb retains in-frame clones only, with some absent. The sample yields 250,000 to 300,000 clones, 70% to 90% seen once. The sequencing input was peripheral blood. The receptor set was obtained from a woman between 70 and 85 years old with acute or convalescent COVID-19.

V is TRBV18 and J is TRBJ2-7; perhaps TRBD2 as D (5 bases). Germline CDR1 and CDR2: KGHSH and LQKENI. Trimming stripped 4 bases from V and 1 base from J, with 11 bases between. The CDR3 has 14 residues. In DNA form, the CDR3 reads TGTGCCAGCTCACTTACCCGGACTTCCTACGAGCAGTACTTC. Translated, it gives CASSLTRTSYEQYF.

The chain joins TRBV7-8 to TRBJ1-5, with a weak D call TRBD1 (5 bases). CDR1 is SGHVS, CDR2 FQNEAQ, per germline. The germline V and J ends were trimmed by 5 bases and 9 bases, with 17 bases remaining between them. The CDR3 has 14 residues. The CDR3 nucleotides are TGTGCCAGCAGCCACGGGACGCGGGGATGGCCCCAGCATTTT. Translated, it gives CASSHGTRGWPQHF.

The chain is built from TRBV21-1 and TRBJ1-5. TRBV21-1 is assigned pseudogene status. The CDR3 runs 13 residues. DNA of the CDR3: TGTGTTTATAGCGTGTGGAGCAATCAGCCCCAGCATTTT. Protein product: CVYSVWSNQPQHF.

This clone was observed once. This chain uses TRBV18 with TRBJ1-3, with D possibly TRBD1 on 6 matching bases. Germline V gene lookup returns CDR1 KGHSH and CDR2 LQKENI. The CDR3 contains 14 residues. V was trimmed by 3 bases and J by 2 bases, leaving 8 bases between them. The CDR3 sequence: CASSPGGPGNTIYF. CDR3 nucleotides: TGTGCCAGCTCACCCGGGGGGCCTGGAAACACCATATATTTT.

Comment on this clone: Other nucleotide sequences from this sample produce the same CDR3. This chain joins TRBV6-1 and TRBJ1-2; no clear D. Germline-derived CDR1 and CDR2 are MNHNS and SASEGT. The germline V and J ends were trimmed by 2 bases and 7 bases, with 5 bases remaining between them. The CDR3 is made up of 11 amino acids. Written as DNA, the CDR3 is TGTGCCAGCAGTGAACGTCTTGGCTACACCTTC. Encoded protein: CASSERLGYTF.

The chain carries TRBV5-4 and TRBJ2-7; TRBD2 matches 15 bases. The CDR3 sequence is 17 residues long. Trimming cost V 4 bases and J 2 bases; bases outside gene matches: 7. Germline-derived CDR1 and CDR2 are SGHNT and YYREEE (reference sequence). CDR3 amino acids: CASSPGTSGGRTYEQYF. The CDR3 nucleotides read TGTGCCAGCAGCCCTGGGACTAGCGGGGGGAGGACCTACGAGCAGTACTTC.

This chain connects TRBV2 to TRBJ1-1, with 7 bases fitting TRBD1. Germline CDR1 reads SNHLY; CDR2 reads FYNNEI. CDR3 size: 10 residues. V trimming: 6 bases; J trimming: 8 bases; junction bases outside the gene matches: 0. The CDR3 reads CASRDREAFF. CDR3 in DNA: TGTGCCAGCAGGGACAGGGAAGCTTTCTTT. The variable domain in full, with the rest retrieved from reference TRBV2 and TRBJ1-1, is EPEVTQTPSHQVTQMGQEVILRCVPISNHLYFYWYRQILGQKVEFLVSFYNNEISEKSEIFDDQFSVERPDGSNFTLKIRSTKLEDSAMYFCASRDREAFFGQGTRLTVV.

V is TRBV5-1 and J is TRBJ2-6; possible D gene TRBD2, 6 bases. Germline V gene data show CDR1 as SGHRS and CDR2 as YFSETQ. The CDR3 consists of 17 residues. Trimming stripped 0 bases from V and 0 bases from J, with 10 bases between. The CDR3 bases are TGCGCCAGCAGCTTGGCGGCGGGGACCTCTGGGGCCAACGTCCTGACTTTC. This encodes CASSLAAGTSGANVLTF.

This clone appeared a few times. This chain's CDR3 is CASSLTGTDTGELFF. The CDR3 DNA follows: TGTGCCAGCAGTTTAACCGGGACAGACACCGGGGAGCTGTTTTTT. The chain is built from TRBV27 and TRBJ2-2, with 7 bases fitting TRBD1. The CDR3 contains 15 residues. The germline V gene encodes CDR1 MNHEY and CDR2 SMNVEV (reference sequence). V lost 2 bases to trimming and J lost 3 bases; unmatched junction nucleotides: 3.

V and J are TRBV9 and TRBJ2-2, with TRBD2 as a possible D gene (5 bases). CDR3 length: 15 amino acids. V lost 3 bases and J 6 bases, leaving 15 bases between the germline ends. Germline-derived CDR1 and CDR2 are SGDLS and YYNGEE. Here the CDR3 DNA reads TGTGCCAGCAGCGGACATTGGGGAGTCGCCGGGGAGCTGTTTTTT. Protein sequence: CASSGHWGVAGELFF.

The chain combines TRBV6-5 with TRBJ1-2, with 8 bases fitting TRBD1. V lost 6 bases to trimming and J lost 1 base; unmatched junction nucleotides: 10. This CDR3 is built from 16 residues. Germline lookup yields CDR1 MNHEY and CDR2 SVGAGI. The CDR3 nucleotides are TGTGCCAGCAGATACCGGGACAGGAGTCTTAACTATGGCTACACCTTC. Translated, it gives CASRYRDRSLNYGYTF.

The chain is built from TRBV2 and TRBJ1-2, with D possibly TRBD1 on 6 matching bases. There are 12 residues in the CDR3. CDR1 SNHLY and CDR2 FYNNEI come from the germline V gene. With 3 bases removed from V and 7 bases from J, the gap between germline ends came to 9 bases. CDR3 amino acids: CASSDRGVGYTF. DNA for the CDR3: TGTGCCAGCAGTGACAGGGGTGTTGGCTACACCTTC.

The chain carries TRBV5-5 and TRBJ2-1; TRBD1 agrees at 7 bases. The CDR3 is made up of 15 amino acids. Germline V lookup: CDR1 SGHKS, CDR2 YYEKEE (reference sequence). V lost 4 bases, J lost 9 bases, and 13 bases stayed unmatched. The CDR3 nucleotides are TGTGCCAGCAGCCCAAGGGGGCTAGCCTCGGGTGAGCAGTTCTTC. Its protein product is CASSPRGLASGEQFF.

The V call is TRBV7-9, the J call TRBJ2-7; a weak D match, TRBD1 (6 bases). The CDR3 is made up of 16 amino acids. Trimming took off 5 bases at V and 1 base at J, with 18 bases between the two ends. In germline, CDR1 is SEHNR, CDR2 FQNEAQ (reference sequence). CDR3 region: CASSQGQFLTSYEQYF. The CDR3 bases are TGTGCCAGCAGCCAAGGACAGTTCCTCACATCCTACGAGCAGTACTTC.

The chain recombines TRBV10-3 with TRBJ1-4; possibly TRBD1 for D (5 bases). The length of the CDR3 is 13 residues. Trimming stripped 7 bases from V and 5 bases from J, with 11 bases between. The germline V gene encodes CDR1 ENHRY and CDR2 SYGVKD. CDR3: CAITDSPNEKLFF. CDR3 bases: TGTGCCATCACCGACAGTCCGAATGAAAAACTGTTTTTT.

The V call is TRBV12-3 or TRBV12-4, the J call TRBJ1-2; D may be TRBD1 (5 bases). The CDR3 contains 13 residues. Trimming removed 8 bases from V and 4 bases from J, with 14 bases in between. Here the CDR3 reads CASGGGRGYGYTF. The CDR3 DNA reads TGTGCCAGCGGGGGGGGAAGGGGCTATGGCTACACCTTC.

CDR3 sequence reads: CASSSPLTSGLSGEQYF. CDR3 DNA sequence: TGTGCCAGCAGTTCCCCATTGACTAGCGGGCTCTCGGGCGAGCAGTACTTC. The V and J genes are TRBV27 and TRBJ2-7; 10 bases map to TRBD2. The CDR3 contains 17 residues. Germline CDR1 is MNHEY and CDR2 is SMNVEV (reference sequence). J gave up 6 bases and V 4 bases, and 15 bases lay outside the gene matches.

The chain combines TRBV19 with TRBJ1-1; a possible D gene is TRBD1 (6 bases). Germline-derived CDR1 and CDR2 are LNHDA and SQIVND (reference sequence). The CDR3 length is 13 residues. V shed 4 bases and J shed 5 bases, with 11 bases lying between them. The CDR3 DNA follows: TGTGCCAGTAGTAAGACAGGTCGGACTGAAGCTTTCTTT. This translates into CASSKTGRTEAFF.

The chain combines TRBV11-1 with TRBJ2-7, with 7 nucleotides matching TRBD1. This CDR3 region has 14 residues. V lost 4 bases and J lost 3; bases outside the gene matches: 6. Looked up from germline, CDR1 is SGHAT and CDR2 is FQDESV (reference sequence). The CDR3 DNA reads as TGTGCCAGCAGCTCCCGGACAGGTCACTACGAGCAGTACTTC. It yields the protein CASSSRTGHYEQYF.

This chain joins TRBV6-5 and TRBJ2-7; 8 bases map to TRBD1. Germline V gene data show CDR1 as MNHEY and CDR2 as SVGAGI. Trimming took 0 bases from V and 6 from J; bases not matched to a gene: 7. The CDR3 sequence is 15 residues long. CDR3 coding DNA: TGTGCCAGCAGTTACTCTCCGGGACAGGTAGGCGAGCAGTACTTC. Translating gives CASSYSPGQVGEQYF.

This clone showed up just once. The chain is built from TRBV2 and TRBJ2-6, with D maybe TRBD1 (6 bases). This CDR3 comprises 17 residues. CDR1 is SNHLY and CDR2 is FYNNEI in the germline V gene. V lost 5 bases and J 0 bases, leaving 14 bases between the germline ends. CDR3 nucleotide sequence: TGTGCCAGCAGTCCGGGACACTTAACCTCTGGGGCCAACGTCCTGACTTTC. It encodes CASSPGHLTSGANVLTF.

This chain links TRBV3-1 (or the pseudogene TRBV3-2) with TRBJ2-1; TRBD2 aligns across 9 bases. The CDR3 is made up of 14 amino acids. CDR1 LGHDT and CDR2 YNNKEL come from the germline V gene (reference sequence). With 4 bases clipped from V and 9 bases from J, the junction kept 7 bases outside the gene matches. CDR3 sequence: CASSRIAGASEQFF. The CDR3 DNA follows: TGTGCCAGCAGCCGGATAGCGGGAGCCAGTGAGCAGTTCTTC.

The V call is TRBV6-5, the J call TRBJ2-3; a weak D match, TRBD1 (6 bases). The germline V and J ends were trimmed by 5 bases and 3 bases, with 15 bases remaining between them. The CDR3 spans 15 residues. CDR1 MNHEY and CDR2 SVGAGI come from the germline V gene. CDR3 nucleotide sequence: TGTGCCAGCAGTCGAACAGGGCCCAGAACAGATACGCAGTATTTT. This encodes CASSRTGPRTDTQYF.

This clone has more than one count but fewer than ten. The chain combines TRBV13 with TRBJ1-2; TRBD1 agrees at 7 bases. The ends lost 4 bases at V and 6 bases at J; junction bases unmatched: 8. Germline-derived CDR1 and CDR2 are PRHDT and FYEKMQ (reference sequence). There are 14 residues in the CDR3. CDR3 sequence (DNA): TGTGCCAGCAGCTCCTGGACAGGCCGGGATGGCTACACCTTC. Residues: CASSSWTGRDGYTF.

CDR3 in amino acids: CASRTYGQNYGYTF. The CDR3 DNA reads TGTGCCAGCCGAACTTATGGACAGAACTATGGCTACACCTTC. J is TRBJ1-2 and V is TRBV6-5, with a tentative D call TRBD1 (6 bases). Trimming shortened V by 8 bases and J by 2 bases, and 15 bases separated the two germline ends. This CDR3 is built from 14 residues. Germline V gene lookup returns CDR1 MNHEY and CDR2 SVGAGI.